Following are 2 T cell receptor beta chains from one sample sequenced in a study of T cell repertoires in cytomegalovirus infection. TCRdb re-called the reads with MiXCR, one entry per CDR3 protein. Among about 490,000 distinct CDR3 sequences, 16% were seen once, and the ten largest hold 20% to 30%. Material: CD8+ T cells from PBMCs. The source of these receptors is a human donor in good health (CMV status not recorded). Some clones in this sample may be carry-over from other donors' samples.

The chain carries TRBV6-6 and TRBJ2-5; 8 nucleotides line up with TRBD1. CDR3 length: 15 residues. Germline V gene lookup returns CDR1 MNHNY and CDR2 SVGAGI (reference sequence). V shed 7 bases and J 0 bases; nucleotides not matched to a gene: 7. Here the CDR3 reads CASTRDRSYQETQYF. Here the CDR3 DNA reads TGTGCCAGCACTAGGGACAGGAGCTACCAAGAGACCCAGTACTTC.

There are a few counts of this clonotype. This chain uses TRBV10-3 with TRBJ2-1; the D gene is possibly TRBD2 (5 bases). From germline, CDR1 is ENHRY and CDR2 SYGVKD. The ends were cut back, 3 bases at V and 5 bases at J, with 11 bases in the middle. The CDR3 totals 14 residues. Here the CDR3 DNA reads TGTGCCATCAGTGATACCGGGGATCACAATGAGCAGTTCTTC. This translates into CAISDTGDHNEQFF.